In this sample, the clone carrying this TCR beta chain turned up a few times. No antigen is known for it. The source of the sample is a study of beta chain features in type 1 diabetes. Expressed TCRB transcripts were sequenced because the isolated RNA had all been reverse transcribed beforehand. Some clones are missing from TCRdb's copy, which holds only in-frame ones; the method was immunoSEQ multiplex PCR. The table includes 95,000 to 150,000 clones, about a sixth detected once. Study outcomes and limitations: Shortening of TCRB CDR3s, moderate but significant, appeared in all four CD4+ subsets of Type 1 diabetes patients.

Sequenced sample: central memory CD4+ T cells from blood. The receptor's source is a man aged 25 to 45 with type 1 diabetes.

The CDR3 reads CASTREGYLTDTQYF. CDR3 coding DNA: TGTGCCAGCACTCGAGAGGGCTACCTCACAGATACGCAGTATTTT. The rearrangement joins TRBV7-2 to TRBJ2-3, with D possibly TRBD2 on 5 matching bases. The length of the CDR3 is 15 residues. Trimming removed 7 bases from V and 2 bases from J, with 16 bases in between. CDR1 and CDR2 (germline): SGHTA, FQGNSA.